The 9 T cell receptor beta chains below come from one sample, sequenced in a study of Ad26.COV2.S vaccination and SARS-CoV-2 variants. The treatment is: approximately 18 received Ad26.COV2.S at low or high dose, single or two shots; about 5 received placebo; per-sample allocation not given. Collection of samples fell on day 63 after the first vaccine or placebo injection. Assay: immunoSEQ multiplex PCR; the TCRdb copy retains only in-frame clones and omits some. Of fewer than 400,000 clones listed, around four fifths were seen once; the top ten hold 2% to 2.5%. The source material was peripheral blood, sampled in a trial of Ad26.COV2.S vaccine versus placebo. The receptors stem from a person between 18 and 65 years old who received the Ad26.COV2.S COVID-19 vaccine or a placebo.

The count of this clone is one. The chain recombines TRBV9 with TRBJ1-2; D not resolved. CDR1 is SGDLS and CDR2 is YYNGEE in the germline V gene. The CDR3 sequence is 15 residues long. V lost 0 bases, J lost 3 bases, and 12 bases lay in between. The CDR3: CASSVGIGAHYGYTF. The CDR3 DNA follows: TGTGCCAGCAGCGTAGGAATAGGCGCTCACTATGGCTACACCTTC.

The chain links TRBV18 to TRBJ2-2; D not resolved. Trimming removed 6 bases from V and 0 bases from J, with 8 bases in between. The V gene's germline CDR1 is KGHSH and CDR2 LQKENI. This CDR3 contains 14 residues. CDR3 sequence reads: CASSLTTNTGELFF. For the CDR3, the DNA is TGTGCCAGCTCCCTGACCACGAACACCGGGGAGCTGTTTTTT.

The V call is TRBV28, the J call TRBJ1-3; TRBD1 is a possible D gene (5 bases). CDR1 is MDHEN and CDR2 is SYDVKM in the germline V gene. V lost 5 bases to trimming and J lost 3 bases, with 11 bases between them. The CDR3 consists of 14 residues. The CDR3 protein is CASSAQGFGNTIYF. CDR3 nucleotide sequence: TGTGCCAGCAGTGCGCAGGGATTTGGAAACACCATATATTTT.

The CDR3 DNA is TGTGCCTGGAGTGAGTCAGGATCCATCCAAGAGACCCAGTACTTC. It yields the protein CAWSESGSIQETQYF. This sequence joins TRBV30 and TRBJ2-5; D gene ambiguous. The CDR3 extends over 15 amino acids. Germline V gene data show CDR1 as GTSNPN and CDR2 as SVGIG (reference sequence). V lost 1 base, J lost 1 base, and 13 bases lay in between.

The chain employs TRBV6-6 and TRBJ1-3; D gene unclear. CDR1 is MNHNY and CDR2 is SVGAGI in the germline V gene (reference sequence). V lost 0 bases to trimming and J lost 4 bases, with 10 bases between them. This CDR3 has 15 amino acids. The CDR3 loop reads CASSYSTRSGNTIYF. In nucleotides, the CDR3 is TGTGCCAGCAGTTACTCTACTCGGTCAGGAAACACCATATATTTT.

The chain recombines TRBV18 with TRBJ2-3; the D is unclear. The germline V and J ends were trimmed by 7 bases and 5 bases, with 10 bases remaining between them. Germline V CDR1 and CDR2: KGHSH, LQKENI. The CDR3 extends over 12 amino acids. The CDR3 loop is CASFLDRDTQYF. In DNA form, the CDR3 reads TGTGCCAGCTTCTTGGATAGAGATACGCAGTATTTT.

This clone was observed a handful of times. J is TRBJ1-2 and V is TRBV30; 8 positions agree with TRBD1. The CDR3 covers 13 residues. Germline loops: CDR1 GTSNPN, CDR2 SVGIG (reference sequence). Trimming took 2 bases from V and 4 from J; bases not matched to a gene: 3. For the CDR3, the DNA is TGTGCCTGGAGTCTTACAGGGGGCTATGGCTACACCTTC. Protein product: CAWSLTGGYGYTF.

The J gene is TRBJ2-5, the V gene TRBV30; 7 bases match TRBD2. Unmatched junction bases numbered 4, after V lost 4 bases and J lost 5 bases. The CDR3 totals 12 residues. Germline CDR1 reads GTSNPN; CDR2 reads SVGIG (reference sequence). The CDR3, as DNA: TGTGCCTGGACCTCCGGGGGGGAGACCCAGTACTTC. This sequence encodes CAWTSGGETQYF.

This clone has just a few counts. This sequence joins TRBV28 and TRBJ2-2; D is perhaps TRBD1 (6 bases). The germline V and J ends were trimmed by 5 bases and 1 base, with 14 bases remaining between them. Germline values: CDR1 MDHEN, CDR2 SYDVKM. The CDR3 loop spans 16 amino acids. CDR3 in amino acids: CASSGRLGQNTGELFF. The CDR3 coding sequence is TGTGCCAGCAGTGGAAGGCTGGGACAGAACACCGGGGAGCTGTTTTTT.